Shown below are 21 T cell receptor beta chains from a single sample sequenced in a study of cytomegalovirus exposure and HLA in healthy donors. This PCR relied on a set of 60 Vbeta primers and 13 Jbeta primers. Assay: immunoSEQ multiplex PCR; the TCRdb copy retains only in-frame clones and omits some. This table holds under 150,000 clones, approximately 83% found once. The specimen sequenced was PBMCs. These TCRs come from a man aged 40-49 years in good health and CMV-seropositive.

The chain carries TRBV19 and TRBJ2-1; D unresolved. The germline V gene encodes CDR1 LNHDA and CDR2 SQIVND (reference sequence). V was cut by 1 base and J by 4 bases, with 5 bases left in between. The CDR3 extends over 13 amino acids. The DNA of the CDR3 is TGTGCCAGTAGTATAGGACTTTACAATGAGCAGTTCTTC. Translating it yields CASSIGLYNEQFF.

The rearrangement joins TRBV2 to TRBJ1-5, with D tentatively TRBD1 (6 bases). Germline V gene data show CDR1 as SNHLY and CDR2 as FYNNEI. The CDR3 spans 12 residues. V was clipped by 8 bases and J by 2 bases, with 7 bases between them. This chain's CDR3 is CASEGGNQPQHF. The DNA for the CDR3 is TGTGCCAGCGAGGGGGGCAATCAGCCCCAGCATTTT.

The chain links TRBV23-1 to TRBJ1-3; unclear D gene. TRBV23-1 is identified as an open reading frame with a role that is uncertain. V was trimmed by 3 bases and J by 1 base, leaving 10 bases between them. The CDR3 has 15 residues. The CDR3 nucleotides are TGCGCCAGCAGTCACCGGACTAGATCTGGAAACACCATATATTTT. It encodes CASSHRTRSGNTIYF.

The genes are TRBV27 and TRBJ2-7; 10 bases match TRBD2. The V gene end was trimmed by 4 bases and the J gene end by 2 bases; junction bases not matched to a gene: 8. The CDR3 consists of 16 residues. The germline gives CDR1 MNHEY, CDR2 SMNVEV (reference sequence). The CDR3 spells CASSSSAGGPTYEQYF. CDR3 nucleotides: TGTGCCAGCAGTTCTTCAGCGGGGGGGCCGACCTACGAGCAGTACTTC.

V and J are TRBV9 and TRBJ1-1; D perhaps matches TRBD1 (5 bases). The length of the CDR3 is 14 residues. Trimming stripped 2 bases from V and 8 bases from J, with 16 bases between. CDR1 SGDLS and CDR2 YYNGEE come from the germline V gene. In nucleotides, the CDR3 is TGTGCCAGCAGCGTTGGGGGGAACAGTAGAGAAGCTTTCTTT. This codes for CASSVGGNSREAFF.

The chain joins TRBV19 to TRBJ2-7; 7 bases map to TRBD1. The germline V gene encodes CDR1 LNHDA and CDR2 SQIVND (reference sequence). J gave up 0 bases and V 5 bases, and 7 bases lay outside the gene matches. The CDR3 sequence is 15 residues long. CDR3 amino acids: CASSPGTAHSYEQYF. DNA for the CDR3: TGTGCCAGTAGTCCCGGGACAGCACACTCCTACGAGCAGTACTTC.

The V gene is TRBV6-5, the J gene TRBJ1-1, with D perhaps matching TRBD1 (6 bases). Trimming took 2 bases from V and 7 from J, leaving 17 bases between them. CDR3 length: 15 amino acids. Germline V CDR1 and CDR2: MNHEY, SVGAGI. The CDR3, as DNA: TGTGCCAGCAGTTACCGCTCCACAGGGACGAGTGAAGCTTTCTTT. Translating gives CASSYRSTGTSEAFF.

This clone is a singleton in its sample. CDR3 DNA: TGTGCCAGCTCACCACCTGCAGGGGGTTTGTTAGAGACCCAGTACTTC. This encodes CASSPPAGGLLETQYF. This rearrangement joins TRBV18 to TRBJ2-5; TRBD1 aligns across 7 bases. Trimming cost V 0 bases and J 4 bases; bases outside gene matches: 8. Germline CDR1 is KGHSH and CDR2 is LQKENI. The CDR3 has 16 residues.

The genes are TRBV4-1 and TRBJ2-5; maybe TRBD2 (5 bases). Per the germline V gene, CDR1 is MGHRA and CDR2 is YSYEKL. This CDR3 has 14 residues. Trimming removed 1 base at V and 5 bases at J, with 11 bases between. Here the CDR3 reads CASSQGHGGETQYF. CDR3 sequence (DNA): TGCGCCAGCAGCCAAGGTCACGGCGGGGAGACCCAGTACTTC.

The rearrangement links TRBV7-3 to TRBJ1-1; maybe TRBD1 (6 bases). Germline CDR1 is SGHTA and CDR2 is FQGTGA. V shed 2 bases and J shed 1 base, with 11 bases lying between them. This CDR3 has 15 residues. The chain's CDR3 is CASSLGRGPNTEAFF. The CDR3 region has the DNA TGTGCCAGCAGCTTAGGCAGGGGTCCGAACACTGAAGCTTTCTTT.

This sequence joins TRBV7-8 and TRBJ2-7; D is perhaps TRBD2 (7 bases). This CDR3 region has 13 residues. Germline V gene lookup returns CDR1 SGHVS and CDR2 FQNEAQ. V lost 9 bases and J lost 2, with 14 bases in between. As DNA, the CDR3 is TGTGCCAGTGCGGCGGGGGCTACCTACGAGCAGTACTTC. The encoded protein is CASAAGATYEQYF.

The chain employs TRBV2 and TRBJ2-6, with D possibly matching TRBD2 (6 bases). CDR3 length equals 16 residues. The germline CDR1 and CDR2 sequences are SNHLY and FYNNEI. Trimming pared 8 bases from V and 3 bases from J, leaving 17 bases between. Here the CDR3 DNA reads TGTGCCAGCTTGAGCGGGCCTCTCGATGGGGCCAACGTCCTGACTTTC. This encodes CASLSGPLDGANVLTF.

This clone was counted a few times. The rearrangement joins TRBV6-1 to TRBJ1-2; D ambiguous. CDR1 and CDR2 (germline): MNHNS, SASEGT. The CDR3 is made up of 12 amino acids. Trimming took 7 bases from V and 5 from J, leaving 11 bases between them. CDR3 protein: CASTSTIYGYTF. The CDR3 nucleotides read TGTGCCAGCACGTCGACAATTTATGGCTACACCTTC.

CDR3 nucleotides: TGTGCCAGCAGCCGAGGACAGAAAAACATTCAGTACTTC. Amino acid sequence: CASSRGQKNIQYF. The rearrangement joins TRBV7-2 to TRBJ2-4; a possible D gene is TRBD1 (6 bases). Germline V gives CDR1 SGHTA, CDR2 FQGNSA. Trimming left V 5 bases short and J 4 bases short, with 9 bases between. The CDR3 sequence is 13 residues long. The full variable domain, completed using reference TRBV7-2 and TRBJ2-4, is GAGVSQSPSNKVTEKGKDVELRCDPISGHTALYWYRQSLGQGLEFLIYFQGNSAPDKSGLPSDRFSAERTGGSVSTLTIQRTQQEDSAVYLCASSRGQKNIQYFGAGTRLSVL.

This chain uses TRBV27 with TRBJ1-1; the match to TRBD1 covers 7 bases. CDR3 length: 15 amino acids. Germline loops: CDR1 MNHEY, CDR2 SMNVEV (reference sequence). The trim removed 3 bases at V and 1 base at J, leaving 5 bases unmatched. For the CDR3, the DNA is TGTGCCAGCAGTTTGCGGGGACAGCAGAACACTGAAGCTTTCTTT. Its protein product is CASSLRGQQNTEAFF.

This chain joins TRBV27 and TRBJ2-3; 10 positions agree with TRBD2. The V gene's germline CDR1 is MNHEY and CDR2 SMNVEV (reference sequence). The CDR3 runs 16 residues. Germline trimming cut 5 bases from V and 4 bases from J; bases unmatched to any gene: 9. The CDR3 reads CASSLWLAGVPDTQYF. CDR3 bases: TGTGCCAGCAGTCTTTGGCTAGCGGGAGTCCCAGATACGCAGTATTTT.

This chain joins TRBV7-6 and TRBJ1-1; D gene unclear. The germline V and J ends were trimmed by 5 bases and 0 bases, with 13 bases remaining between them. The CDR3 has 15 amino acids. Germline V gene lookup returns CDR1 SGHVS and CDR2 FNYEAQ. DNA of the CDR3: TGTGCCAGCAGCCCCACTGGGAGATTGAACACTGAAGCTTTCTTT. Residues: CASSPTGRLNTEAFF.

The chain combines TRBV10-3 with TRBJ2-5; D gene unclear. Per the germline V gene, CDR1 is ENHRY and CDR2 is SYGVKD. The CDR3 is 13 amino acids. Trimming took off 2 bases at V and 1 base at J, with 5 bases between the two ends. The CDR3 sequence: CAISEHGQETQYF. The CDR3 bases are TGTGCCATCAGTGAGCACGGCCAAGAGACCCAGTACTTC.

This chain links TRBV11-2 with TRBJ1-2; a weak D match, TRBD1 (5 bases). V lost 6 bases, J lost 6 bases, and 20 bases lay in between. Germline values: CDR1 SGHAT, CDR2 FQNNGV. This CDR3 spans 15 amino acids. For the CDR3, the DNA is TGTGCCAGCAGAGCAGCGGGGGGGTTTAGAGATGGCTACACCTTC. This gives the protein CASRAAGGFRDGYTF.

This clone was counted only a few times. V gene TRBV25-1 combines with J gene TRBJ1-2, with 8 positions matching TRBD1. The CDR3 spans 12 residues. CDR1 MGHDK and CDR2 SYGVNS come from the germline V gene. The V and J ends lost 5 bases and 10 bases, in that order; junction bases with no gene match: 6. The CDR3 DNA reads TGTGCCAGCAGTCGACAGGGGCTCCACTACACCTTC. Its protein product is CASSRQGLHYTF.

The chain carries TRBV6-1 and TRBJ2-1; 9 positions match TRBD2. Looked up from germline, CDR1 is MNHNS and CDR2 is SASEGT. V was pared by 5 bases and J by 7 bases, with 9 bases of the junction left unmatched. This CDR3 has 15 amino acids. The CDR3 loop is CASSPASGIWNEQFF. CDR3 DNA: TGTGCCAGCAGTCCCGCTAGCGGGATATGGAATGAGCAGTTCTTC.